The rows below give T cell receptor beta chains drawn from one sample of a study of shared clonotypes between healthy human individuals. Assay: immunoSEQ multiplex PCR; the TCRdb copy retains only in-frame clones and omits some. The sample has a few million clones; roughly nine tenths are singletons. Sequencing was done on a sample of naive CD4+ T cells sorted from blood. The receptors were gathered from a man between 18 and 35 years old in good health. Both conserved end residues are part of each CDR3. A D gene is named only where the DNA matches it firmly. Size is omitted from some rows. Given values are once, few, many or a class for expanded clones.

clone_size: NA; cdr3_length: 10; d_call: NA; v_call: TRBV20-1; j_call: TRBJ2-1; cdr3_nt: TGCAGTGCTAGACAAAGGATTCAGTTCTTC; cdr3_aa: CSARQRIQFF
clone_size: NA; cdr3_length: 11; d_call: NA; v_call: TRBV6-1; j_call: TRBJ2-5; cdr3_nt: TGTGCCAGCAGTGAGGGTGTGACCCAGTACTTC; cdr3_aa: CASSEGVTQYF
clone_size: NA; cdr3_length: 14; d_call: NA; v_call: TRBV10-2; j_call: TRBJ2-5; cdr3_nt: TGCGCCAGCAGTGAGGGCAGGCTACAAGAGACCCAGTACTTC; cdr3_aa: CASSEGRLQETQYF
clone_size: NA; cdr3_length: 16; d_call: NA; v_call: TRBV4-1; j_call: TRBJ1-2; cdr3_nt: TGCGCCAGCAGCCAAGATCCCCCGGGTGCCTCTTACGGCTACACCTTC; cdr3_aa: CASSQDPPGASYGYTF
clone_size: NA; cdr3_length: 14; d_call: TRBD2; v_call: TRBV7-8; j_call: TRBJ2-3; cdr3_nt: TGTGCCAGCAGCGGGAGGGTTAGCACAGATACGCAGTATTTT; cdr3_aa: CASSGRVSTDTQYF
clone_size: NA; cdr3_length: 16; d_call: NA; v_call: TRBV28; j_call: TRBJ2-2; cdr3_nt: TGTGCCAGCAGTTTACGCGGATACGGGGGAACCGGGGAGCTGTTTTTT; cdr3_aa: CASSLRGYGGTGELFF
clone_size: NA; cdr3_length: 15; d_call: NA; v_call: TRBV4-3; j_call: TRBJ2-7; cdr3_nt: TGCGCCAGCAGCCTACAAATCGGGGGTTCCTACGAGCAGTACTTC; cdr3_aa: CASSLQIGGSYEQYF
clone_size: NA; cdr3_length: 12; d_call: NA; v_call: TRBV28; j_call: TRBJ2-7; cdr3_nt: TGTGCCTCATACAGGGTACCCTACGAGCAGTACTTC; cdr3_aa: CASYRVPYEQYF
clone_size: NA; cdr3_length: 16; d_call: NA; v_call: TRBV6-1; j_call: TRBJ2-1; cdr3_nt: TGTGCCAGCAGTGGCAGGGCTGTAAGCTCCTACAATGAGCAGTTCTTC; cdr3_aa: CASSGRAVSSYNEQFF
clone_size: NA; cdr3_length: 15; d_call: NA; v_call: TRBV5-4; j_call: TRBJ2-6; cdr3_nt: TGTGCCAGCAGCGGGGCCGCGTCTGGGGCCAACGTCCTGACTTTC; cdr3_aa: CASSGAASGANVLTF
clone_size: NA; cdr3_length: 14; d_call: NA; v_call: TRBV6-5; j_call: TRBJ1-2; cdr3_nt: TGTGCCGACTTTAGGGACACCTTTAACTATGGCTACACCTTC; cdr3_aa: CADFRDTFNYGYTF
clone_size: NA; cdr3_length: 13; d_call: NA; v_call: TRBV6-6; j_call: TRBJ1-5; cdr3_nt: TGTGCCAGCAGCCAGGACGGTTATCAGCCCCAGCATTTT; cdr3_aa: CASSQDGYQPQHF
clone_size: once; cdr3_length: 14; d_call: TRBD2; v_call: TRBV12-5; j_call: TRBJ2-5; cdr3_nt: TGTGCTAGTGGTCCGTCAGCGGGGGGGGAGACCCAGTACTTC; cdr3_aa: CASGPSAGGETQYF
clone_size: few; cdr3_length: 13; d_call: NA; v_call: TRBV7-2; j_call: TRBJ2-3; cdr3_nt: TGTGCCAGCAGCTTAGTCCGTACAGATACGCAGTATTTT; cdr3_aa: CASSLVRTDTQYF
clone_size: NA; cdr3_length: 13; d_call: NA; v_call: TRBV6-1; j_call: TRBJ2-7; cdr3_nt: TGTGCCAGCAGTGGTATTGACTCATACGAGCAGTACTTC; cdr3_aa: CASSGIDSYEQYF